One sample yielded the 24 T cell receptor beta chains listed below, sequenced in a study of T-cell memory formation after mild COVID-19. TCRdb independently ran MiXCR on the 5' RACE reads; one entry per CDR3 protein. This sample has about 560,000 distinct CDR3 sequences, with approximately 21% found just once. The sample taken for sequencing was PBMCs or a T cell subset sorted from them (not recorded which). The source of these receptors is an adult woman who had mild COVID-19 (a few samples of this study predate the infection). Cell type and time point are not known.

The V gene is TRBV5-1, the J gene TRBJ2-1; D is ambiguous. V lost 5 bases and J lost 9, with 15 bases in between. This CDR3 comprises 13 residues. The germline gives CDR1 SGHRS, CDR2 YFSETQ. CDR3 residues: CASRGAEGGEQFF. The CDR3 DNA sequence: TGCGCCAGCAGGGGCGCGGAAGGTGGTGAGCAGTTCTTC. Full variable domain (outside the CDR3, taken from reference TRBV5-1 and TRBJ2-1): KAGVTQTPRYLIKTRGQQVTLSCSPISGHRSVSWYQQTPGQGLQFLFEYFSETQRNKGNFPGRFSGRQFSNSRSEMNVSTLELGDSALYLCASRGAEGGEQFFGPGTRLTVL.

In its sample, this clonotype was seen a few times. The rearrangement joins TRBV7-3 to TRBJ2-1; D is perhaps TRBD1 or TRBD2 (5 bases each). V dropped 4 bases and J dropped 4 bases, with 14 bases sitting between them. The CDR3 has 15 residues. Per germline, CDR1 SGHTA and CDR2 FQGTGA. The chain's CDR3 is CASSSDWGMYNEQFF. CDR3 nucleotides: TGTGCCAGCAGCTCAGACTGGGGGATGTACAATGAGCAGTTCTTC. Supplemented by reference TRBV7-3 and TRBJ2-1, the full variable domain reads GAGVSQTPSNKVTEKGKYVELRCDPISGHTALYWYRQSLGQGPEFLIYFQGTGAADDSGLPNDRFFAVRPEGSVSTLKIQRTERGDSAVYLCASSSDWGMYNEQFFGPGTRLTVL.

The chain is built from TRBV11-2 and TRBJ1-1; 10 nucleotides align to TRBD1. Germline V CDR1 and CDR2: SGHAT, FQNNGV. V lost 4 bases, J lost 5 bases, and 4 bases stayed unmatched. This CDR3 region has 14 residues. Here the CDR3 DNA reads TGTGCCAGCAGCTCGACAGGGGGCTTTACTGAAGCTTTCTTT. This gives the protein CASSSTGGFTEAFF.

This clonotype was observed a handful of times. The chain joins TRBV5-5 to TRBJ2-7; the D gene is possibly TRBD2 (5 bases). Trimming removed 2 bases at V and 0 bases at J, with 12 bases between. Germline loops: CDR1 SGHKS, CDR2 YYEKEE (reference sequence). There are 15 residues in the CDR3. The CDR3 region has the DNA TGTGCCAGCAGCTTTGGACTTACGAACTCCTACGAGCAGTACTTC. Amino acid sequence: CASSFGLTNSYEQYF. Full variable domain (rest looked up from reference TRBV5-5 and TRBJ2-7): DAGVTQSPTHLIKTRGQQVTLRCSPISGHKSVSWYQQVLGQGPQFIFQYYEKEERGRGNFPDRFSARQFPNYSSELNVNALLLGDSALYLCASSFGLTNSYEQYFGPGTRLTVT.

This clonotype was picked up a small number of times. The V gene is TRBV3-1, the J gene TRBJ2-2; D gene ambiguous. Trimming removed 1 base from V and 0 bases from J, with 6 bases in between. The CDR3 has 15 residues. Germline assignment: CDR1 LGHDT and CDR2 YNNKEL (reference sequence). DNA of the CDR3: TGTGCCAGCAGCCAAGGGGCAGCGAACACCGGGGAGCTGTTTTTT. It is translated as CASSQGAANTGELFF.

A remark on this clonotype: A read error may account for a junction end that differs from germline. The chain carries TRBV20-1 and TRBJ2-7; perhaps D is TRBD1 or TRBD2 (5 bases each). Per germline, CDR1 DFQATT and CDR2 SNEGSKA (reference sequence). The CDR3 spans 12 residues. CDR3 loop: CSAGDVKREGAF. The DNA for the CDR3 is TGCAGTGCTGGGGACGTCAAGAGGGAAGGGGCCTTC.

This clonotype has only a few counts. The chain carries TRBV2 and TRBJ2-1; no clear D. Germline CDR1 SNHLY, CDR2 FYNNEI. The CDR3 is 13 residues long. V was pared by 1 base and J by 5 bases, with 6 bases between. CDR3 residues: CASSEGINNEQFF. Here the CDR3 DNA reads TGTGCCAGCAGTGAAGGGATTAACAATGAGCAGTTCTTC. Filled out from reference TRBV2 and TRBJ2-1, the complete variable domain reads EPEVTQTPSHQVTQMGQEVILRCVPISNHLYFYWYRQILGQKVEFLVSFYNNEISEKSEIFDDQFSVERPDGSNFTLKIRSTKLEDSAMYFCASSEGINNEQFFGPGTRLTVL.

As regards this clonotype: At one end the junction does not follow the germline gene, possibly because of a read error. CDR3 residues: CASSSSGRAYEQYF. The CDR3 region has the DNA TGTGCTAGCAGCAGCAGCGGGAGAGCCTACGAGCAGTACTTC. The gene calls are TRBV7-7 and TRBJ2-7, with 8 bases matching TRBD2. The CDR3 length is 14 residues. Looked up from germline, CDR1 is SSHAT and CDR2 is FNYEAQ (reference sequence).

This chain joins TRBV12-3 or TRBV12-4 and TRBJ2-5; TRBD1 matches 7 bases. The length of the CDR3 is 14 residues. The junction had 3 bases not matched to a gene; V was cut back by 3 bases and J by 2 bases. Here the CDR3 DNA reads TGTGCCAGCAGTTTCCCACAGGGGCAAGAGACCCAGTACTTC. Translating it yields CASSFPQGQETQYF.

The chain recombines TRBV7-9 with TRBJ2-3; D possibly corresponds to TRBD1 (5 bases). The CDR3 is made up of 15 amino acids. Germline CDR1 SEHNR, CDR2 FQNEAQ (reference sequence). V was shortened by 2 bases and J by 3 bases, with 12 bases between the two germline ends. The CDR3, as DNA: TGTGCCAGCAGCTTAACACAGGATCGGACAGATACGCAGTATTTT. Protein: CASSLTQDRTDTQYF.

Only a few counts were recorded for this clonotype. The gene calls are TRBV11-3 and TRBJ1-1; tentative D call: TRBD1 (5 bases). V was shortened by 0 bases and J by 6 bases, with 5 bases between the two germline ends. The germline V gene has CDR1 SGHNT and CDR2 YENEEA. This CDR3 spans 12 amino acids. The CDR3 region is CASSLETAEAFF. In DNA form, the CDR3 reads TGTGCCAGCAGCTTAGAGACAGCTGAAGCTTTCTTT.

This chain connects TRBV12-3 or TRBV12-4 to TRBJ1-5; D may be TRBD1 (5 bases). The CDR3 is made up of 15 amino acids. V was clipped by 6 bases and J by 4 bases, with 16 bases between them. The chain's CDR3 is CASSPAAGENQPQHF. The CDR3 DNA follows: TGTGCCAGCAGCCCCGCGGCGGGGGAGAATCAGCCCCAGCATTTT.

This sequence joins TRBV7-9 and TRBJ2-5, with 9 bases that match TRBD2. Germline values: CDR1 SEHNR, CDR2 FQNEAQ (reference sequence). V lost 4 bases to trimming and J lost 1 base; unmatched junction nucleotides: 7. The CDR3 is made up of 16 amino acids. CDR3 coding DNA: TGTGCCAGCAGCTACTCCCCTAGCGGGACCCAAGAGACCCAGTACTTC. Protein product: CASSYSPSGTQETQYF.

The chain uses TRBV12-3 or TRBV12-4 and TRBJ2-7; possible D gene TRBD2, 5 bases. Trimming cost V 6 bases and J 6 bases, with 18 bases left between them. The CDR3 spans 14 residues. The CDR3: CASSQSGLTGEQYF. The CDR3, as DNA: TGTGCCAGCAGCCAAAGCGGACTGACGGGCGAGCAGTACTTC.

This rearrangement joins TRBV2 to TRBJ2-7; 8 nucleotides line up with TRBD2. The CDR3 extends over 15 amino acids. Unmatched junction bases numbered 8, after V lost 5 bases and J lost 2 bases. CDR1 SNHLY and CDR2 FYNNEI come from the germline V gene. The CDR3, as DNA: TGTGCCAGCAGTCCCGAGGGGACTAGGACCTACGAGCAGTACTTC. It encodes CASSPEGTRTYEQYF.

CDR3 DNA sequence: TGTGCCAGCAGCCCCTCGGCCCCACACAATGAGCAGTTCTTC. Translating it yields CASSPSAPHNEQFF. The chain is built from TRBV9 and TRBJ2-1; D is unclear. V was trimmed by 4 bases and J by 5 bases, leaving 13 bases between them. In germline, CDR1 is SGDLS, CDR2 YYNGEE. The CDR3 runs 14 residues.

This clonotype was picked up a small number of times. The rearrangement uses TRBV9 and TRBJ2-1; TRBD1 might be the D (5 bases). V was shortened by 0 bases and J by 2 bases, with 9 bases between the two germline ends. CDR1 and CDR2 (germline): SGDLS, YYNGEE. The CDR3 is 15 residues long. The CDR3 coding sequence is TGTGCCAGCAGCGTAGCTGACAGTCCCTACAATGAGCAGTTCTTC. This translates into CASSVADSPYNEQFF.

This chain connects TRBV2 to TRBJ2-7, with D possibly TRBD1 on 5 matching bases. Germline V lookup: CDR1 SNHLY, CDR2 FYNNEI. There are 15 residues in the CDR3. Trimming removed 1 base at V and 1 base at J, with 11 bases between. The DNA of the CDR3 is TGTGCCAGCAGTGAAGTTCCAACAGGTTCCTACGAGCAGTACTTC. This sequence encodes CASSEVPTGSYEQYF.

The CDR3 DNA reads as TGCGCCAGCAGCTTAGGCGTAAGCGGCACTGAAGCTTTCTTT. Its translation: CASSLGVSGTEAFF. The rearrangement uses TRBV5-1 and TRBJ1-1; no firm D call. CDR3 length: 14 residues. CDR1 is SGHRS and CDR2 is YFSETQ in the germline V gene. The germline V and J ends were trimmed by 2 bases and 4 bases, with 12 bases remaining between them.

The CDR3 region is CASSLRAPYEQYF. The CDR3 DNA sequence: TGTGCCAGCAGTCTCCGGGCCCCGTACGAGCAGTACTTC. This chain uses TRBV27 with TRBJ2-7; the D is unclear. The germline gives CDR1 MNHEY, CDR2 SMNVEV (reference sequence). The length of the CDR3 is 13 residues. V was clipped by 5 bases and J by 4 bases, with 12 bases between them.

The rearrangement joins TRBV12-3 or TRBV12-4 to TRBJ1-1; D gene ambiguous. Trimming removed 6 bases at V and 6 bases at J, with 11 bases between. The CDR3 has 12 residues. CDR3 bases: TGTGCCAGCAGCGACCACCGCGCTGAAGCTTTCTTT. This sequence encodes CASSDHRAEAFF.

This clonotype was observed a handful of times. The CDR3 here is CASSLAEGLAGLSSYEQYF. CDR3 bases: TGTGCCAGCAGCTTAGCGGAGGGCCTAGCGGGCCTCAGCTCCTACGAGCAGTACTTC. The gene calls are TRBV7-9 and TRBJ2-7; 8 positions agree with TRBD2. The CDR3 is 19 amino acids. Germline assignment: CDR1 SEHNR and CDR2 FQNEAQ (reference sequence). V lost 0 bases and J lost 0; bases outside the gene matches: 13.

This clonotype was seen a few times. This chain joins TRBV5-1 and TRBJ2-3; D remains ambiguous. From germline, CDR1 is SGHRS and CDR2 YFSETQ. The CDR3 runs 17 residues. V shed 3 bases and J shed 2 bases, with 19 bases lying between them. CDR3 nucleotide sequence: TGCGCCAGCAGCTCTCCGGCAATCCTCCCCCACACAGATACGCAGTATTTT. Residues: CASSSPAILPHTDTQYF.

This clonotype was found a few times. This sequence joins TRBV7-9 and TRBJ1-2, with D possibly being TRBD1 (6 bases). Germline values: CDR1 SEHNR, CDR2 FQNEAQ (reference sequence). V lost 0 bases to trimming and J lost 5 bases, with 19 bases between them. The CDR3 is made up of 17 amino acids. In nucleotides, the CDR3 is TGTGCCAGCAGCTTAGCCCCGGGGCAGGGGAAAGGATATGGCTACACCTTC. Residues: CASSLAPGQGKGYGYTF.